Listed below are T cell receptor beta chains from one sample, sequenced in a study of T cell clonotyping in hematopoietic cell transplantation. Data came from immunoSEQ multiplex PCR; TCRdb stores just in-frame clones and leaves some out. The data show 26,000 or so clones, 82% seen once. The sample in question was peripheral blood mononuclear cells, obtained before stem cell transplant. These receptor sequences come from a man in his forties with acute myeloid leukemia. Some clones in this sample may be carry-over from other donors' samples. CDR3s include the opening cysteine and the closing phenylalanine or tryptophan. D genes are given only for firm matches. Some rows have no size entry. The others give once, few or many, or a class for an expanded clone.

CASSTGYTEAFF,TGTGCCAGCAGCACCGGATACACTGAAGCTTTCTTT,TRBV5-6,NA,few,TRBJ1-1,12
CAWSSTGGLAEKLFF,TGTGCCTGGAGTTCAACAGGGGGCCTGGCTGAAAAACTGTTTTTT,TRBV30,TRBD1,few,TRBJ1-4,15
CASRTRDGSSYGYTF,TGTGCCAGTAGGACTAGGGACGGATCCTCCTATGGCTACACCTTC,TRBV19,NA,NA,TRBJ1-2,15
CSGRLAGTYEQYF,TGCAGCGGCAGACTAGCGGGGACCTACGAGCAGTACTTC,TRBV29-1,TRBD2,NA,TRBJ2-7,13
CASSVRGSKNIQYF,TGTGCCAGCAGTGTTAGGGGTTCCAAAAACATTCAGTACTTC,TRBV2,NA,NA,TRBJ2-4,14
CASSLAGQGGAETQYF,TGTGCCAGCAGCTTGGCGGGACAGGGAGGCGCGGAGACCCAGTACTTC,TRBV5-4,TRBD1,NA,TRBJ2-5,16
CASSQEIYGQRINYGYTF,TGTGCCAGCAGCCAAGAAATTTATGGCCAGCGAATTAACTATGGCTACACCTTC,TRBV4-2,NA,NA,TRBJ1-2,18
CAIRIGSGDEQFF,TGTGCCATCAGGATAGGATCCGGCGATGAGCAGTTCTTC,TRBV10-3,NA,NA,TRBJ2-1,13
CASSEWGGTTEAFF,TGTGCCAGCAGTGAATGGGGGGGTACCACTGAAGCTTTCTTT,TRBV6-1,NA,NA,TRBJ1-1,14
CATSNPGISTEAFF,TGTGCCACCAGCAATCCGGGGATCTCGACTGAAGCTTTCTTT,TRBV15,NA,NA,TRBJ1-1,14
CASSGGTSGKVLTDTQYF,TGTGCCAGCAGCGGTGGGACTAGCGGGAAGGTGTTGACAGATACGCAGTATTTT,TRBV5-4,TRBD2,NA,TRBJ2-3,18
CSVVNLGLHNTGELFF,TGCAGCGTTGTAAATTTGGGCCTACATAACACCGGGGAGCTGTTTTTT,TRBV29-1,NA,NA,TRBJ2-2,16
CASSQSLAGVGEQYF,TGTGCTAGCAGCCAAAGTCTAGCGGGAGTCGGCGAGCAGTACTTC,TRBV7-7,TRBD2,NA,TRBJ2-7,15
CASSLRERGEAFF,TGTGCCAGCAGCCTGAGAGAGAGGGGTGAAGCTTTCTTT,TRBV5-6,NA,NA,TRBJ1-1,13